This passage covers 30 T cell receptor beta chains from one sample sequenced in a study of T-cell reconstitution after alpha-beta-depleted transplantation in children (dated by TCRdb to about 2016). The treatment or condition label corresponds to: allogeneic hematopoietic cell transplantation with graft depleted of TCRalphabeta T cells and CD19 B cells. The method was PCR. TCRdb lists the instrument as Illumina HiSeq 2500. TCR libraries were prepared with molecular barcoding, using unique molecular identifiers to normalize TCRbeta repertoire quantification. TCRdb trimmed public reads at Q25 via fastp, called clones via MiXCR and kept in-frame beta chains. Each entry is one CDR3 protein sequence, shown with its most common DNA and genes. The sample table lists about 980,000 distinct CDR3 sequences, about 26% of them with a count of one. Clones ranked in the top ten supply about 28% of the sample. This material consisted of PBMCs, mostly from graft donor cells, taken 360 days after TCRalphabeta/CD19-depleted stem cell transplant. The receptors were gathered from a boy under three years old who had a stem cell transplant for SCID, so the T cells may come from the graft donor.

This clonotype was found many times. The V call is TRBV3-1, the J call TRBJ2-7, with TRBD2 identical over 10 bases. Per germline, CDR1 LGHDT and CDR2 YNNKEL (reference sequence). The CDR3 covers 15 residues. With V trimmed by 4 bases and J by 0 bases, 3 bases remained unmatched. The CDR3 here is CASSPLAGSSYEQYF. The CDR3 nucleotides read TGTGCCAGCAGCCCACTAGCGGGGAGCTCCTACGAGCAGTACTTC.

In this sample, this clonotype turned up a few times. The chain uses TRBV4-3 and TRBJ2-2; D call uncertain. CDR1 and CDR2 (germline): LGHNA, YSLEER. The CDR3 has 16 residues. Trimming removed 1 base at V and 0 bases at J, with 9 bases between. For the CDR3, the DNA is TGCGCCAGCAGCCAAGTAAGAGTCGCGAACACCGGGGAGCTGTTTTTT. This translates into CASSQVRVANTGELFF.

This clonotype was observed a handful of times. This chain connects TRBV3-1 to TRBJ2-3; the D gene is possibly TRBD1 (5 bases). This CDR3 contains 13 residues. Trimming left V 5 bases short and J 4 bases short, with 10 bases between. Per the germline V gene, CDR1 is LGHDT and CDR2 is YNNKEL (reference sequence). The CDR3 loop is CASSAPGSDTQYF. CDR3 nucleotide sequence: TGTGCCAGCAGCGCTCCAGGGTCAGATACGCAGTATTTT.

This clonotype came up a few times. V and J are TRBV4-1 and TRBJ1-2; possibly TRBD1 for D (6 bases). Trimming removed 0 bases at V and 4 bases at J, with 12 bases between. The CDR3 has 15 amino acids. The germline V gene encodes CDR1 MGHRA and CDR2 YSYEKL. The DNA for the CDR3 is TGCGCCAGCAGCCAAGATCTAGTAGGGGGCTATGGCTACACCTTC. It yields the protein CASSQDLVGGYGYTF.

V and J are TRBV20-1 and TRBJ2-7; 9 bases fit TRBD1. The CDR3 has 14 residues. V lost 1 base to trimming and J lost 6 bases; unmatched junction nucleotides: 7. Germline V gene data show CDR1 as DFQATT and CDR2 as SNEGSKA (reference sequence). The DNA of the CDR3 is TGCAGTGCTAGAGGACAGGGGGACGGGGCCGAGCAGTACTTC. Its protein is CSARGQGDGAEQYF.

This clonotype was counted only a few times. The chain is built from TRBV27 and TRBJ2-1; 9 bases fit TRBD2. The CDR3 sequence is 16 residues long. V trimming: 6 bases; J trimming: 6 bases; junction bases outside the gene matches: 12. Germline V gene lookup returns CDR1 MNHEY and CDR2 SMNVEV (reference sequence). CDR3 loop: CASSLGAGGLPNEQFF. In DNA, the CDR3 is TGTGCCAGCAGCTTGGGAGCGGGGGGCCTTCCCAATGAGCAGTTCTTC.

The V gene is TRBV15, the J gene TRBJ1-5; D might be TRBD1 (5 bases). Germline CDR1 reads LNHNV; CDR2 reads YYDKDF (reference sequence). The CDR3 loop spans 15 amino acids. Trimming pared 0 bases from V and 0 bases from J, leaving 6 bases between. The CDR3 nucleotides read TGTGCCACCAGCAGAGACGGGGGTAGCAATCAGCCCCAGCATTTT. Encoded protein: CATSRDGGSNQPQHF.

V usage is TRBV5-6 and J usage is TRBJ2-1; 9 nucleotides agree with TRBD1. The CDR3 extends over 16 amino acids. CDR1 SGHDT and CDR2 YYEEEE come from the germline V gene. Unmatched junction bases numbered 7, after V lost 3 bases and J lost 3 bases. In DNA form, the CDR3 reads TGTGCCAGCAGCTCCGGGACAGGGTCGGTCTACAATGAGCAGTTCTTC. This gives the protein CASSSGTGSVYNEQFF.

This clonotype was seen only a few times. The rearrangement joins TRBV5-1 to TRBJ2-7; 8 nucleotides agree with TRBD1. This CDR3 spans 14 amino acids. CDR1 is SGHRS and CDR2 is YFSETQ in the germline V gene. V lost 0 bases to trimming and J lost 6 bases; unmatched junction nucleotides: 5. CDR3 sequence (DNA): TGCGCCAGCAGCTTGGGGACAGGGCCCGTCGAGCAGTACTTC. It translates to CASSLGTGPVEQYF.

V is TRBV7-2 and J is TRBJ2-3, with D unresolved. CDR3 length: 12 amino acids. CDR1 SGHTA and CDR2 FQGNSA come from the germline V gene. Trimming cost V 5 bases and J 6 bases, with 9 bases left between them. The CDR3 DNA sequence: TGTGCCAGCAGCCCCTTTGCGGATACGCAGTATTTT. Its translation: CASSPFADTQYF.

The chain couples TRBV6-1 to TRBJ2-5; TRBD2 is a possible D gene (6 bases). CDR3 length: 16 amino acids. Germline loops: CDR1 MNHNS, CDR2 SASEGT. Trimming removed 5 bases from V and 3 bases from J, with 19 bases in between. The CDR3 spells CASSPRLGGEEETQYF. The CDR3, as DNA: TGTGCCAGCAGTCCTCGGCTGGGCGGGGAGGAAGAGACCCAGTACTTC.

This chain links TRBV10-3 with TRBJ2-7, with TRBD2 matching 9 bases. CDR3 length: 18 amino acids. Germline V gives CDR1 ENHRY, CDR2 SYGVKD. V was clipped by 3 bases and J by 2 bases; unmatched bases: 14. The CDR3: CAISDWDPLAGTTYEQYF. CDR3 nucleotide sequence: TGTGCCATCAGTGATTGGGACCCCCTAGCGGGGACAACCTACGAGCAGTACTTC.

The chain combines TRBV20-1 with TRBJ2-1, with D possibly TRBD2 on 7 matching bases. Deletions cut 4 bases from V and 6 bases from J, with 16 bases between. The germline gives CDR1 DFQATT, CDR2 SNEGSKA (reference sequence). This CDR3 is built from 14 residues. CDR3 in amino acids: CSAIRRGGINEQFF. CDR3 sequence (DNA): TGCAGTGCTATTAGGAGGGGGGGCATCAATGAGCAGTTCTTC.

The chain combines TRBV5-1 with TRBJ2-5; D may correspond to TRBD1 or TRBD2 (5 bases each). Trimming cost V 4 bases and J 5 bases, with 18 bases left between them. CDR3 length equals 15 residues. In germline, CDR1 is SGHRS, CDR2 YFSETQ. CDR3 amino acids: CASSHGSGPGETQYF. The CDR3 DNA follows: TGCGCCAGCAGCCACGGGTCAGGGCCGGGGGAGACCCAGTACTTC. Based on the CDR3 plus reference TRBV5-1 and TRBJ2-5, the full variable domain is KAGVTQTPRYLIKTRGQQVTLSCSPISGHRSVSWYQQTPGQGLQFLFEYFSETQRNKGNFPGRFSGRQFSNSRSEMNVSTLELGDSALYLCASSHGSGPGETQYFGPGTRLLVL.

This clonotype came up a few times. The chain has TRBV6-5 and TRBJ2-7; 7 positions agree with TRBD1. Per germline, CDR1 MNHEY and CDR2 SVGAGI. The CDR3 is made up of 14 amino acids. J lost 2 bases, V lost 2 bases, and 3 bases had no gene match. The CDR3 nucleotides read TGTGCCAGCAGTTACGCCGGGACAGCCTACGAGCAGTACTTC. Encoded protein: CASSYAGTAYEQYF.

The rearrangement links TRBV10-3 to TRBJ1-1; D possibly corresponds to TRBD1 (5 bases). CDR1 is ENHRY, CDR2 SYGVKD, per germline. The CDR3 runs to 11 residues. Trimming took 4 bases from V and 7 from J, leaving 7 bases between them. The CDR3, as DNA: TGTGCCATCAGTGGGGGGGGTGAAGCTTTCTTT. This sequence encodes CAISGGGEAFF.

The chain has TRBV15 and TRBJ2-3, with unresolved D. The better agreement between TRBJ1-5 and the DNA end casts doubt on the J call. CDR3 length: 17 amino acids. Germline loops: CDR1 LNHNV, CDR2 YYDKDF (reference sequence). CDR3 bases: TGTGCCACCAGCACTCGGACCCTTCTTAACTATACAGATACGCAGCATTTT. Amino acids: CATSTRTLLNYTDTQHF.

J is TRBJ1-2 and V is TRBV5-1; D is uncertain. Deletions cut 2 bases from V and 6 bases from J, with 11 bases between. This CDR3 is 13 amino acids long. From germline, CDR1 is SGHRS and CDR2 YFSETQ. The CDR3 nucleotides are TGCGCCAGCAGCTTCGCGGGCGGTCATGGCTACACCTTC. It specifies CASSFAGGHGYTF.

This sequence joins TRBV12-3 or TRBV12-4 and TRBJ2-2; 9 bases are a match to TRBD2. The CDR3 consists of 16 residues. V gave up 8 bases and J gave up 1 base; unmatched junction bases: 8. The DNA for the CDR3 is TGTGCCAGCGCGTTGGCACTAGCGGGGAACACCGGGGAGCTGTTTTTT. This translates into CASALALAGNTGELFF.

This clonotype was found many times. V gene TRBV15 combines with J gene TRBJ2-7; D is perhaps TRBD1 (6 bases). The CDR3 runs to 13 residues. Looked up from germline, CDR1 is LNHNV and CDR2 is YYDKDF (reference sequence). Trimming removed 2 bases from V and 2 bases from J, with 7 bases in between. In nucleotides, the CDR3 is TGTGCCACCAGCAGAAGGGACACCTACGAGCAGTACTTC. Its translation is CATSRRDTYEQYF.

The chain has TRBV6-1 and TRBJ2-5; D might be TRBD2 (5 bases). The CDR3 has 15 residues. Trimming cost V 5 bases and J 4 bases, with 17 bases left between them. The germline V gene has CDR1 MNHNS and CDR2 SASEGT. This chain's CDR3 is CASSIFGAELETQYF. The CDR3 nucleotides read TGTGCCAGCAGTATCTTCGGAGCGGAGTTAGAGACCCAGTACTTC.

The chain combines TRBV20-1 with TRBJ2-7, with D perhaps matching TRBD2 (5 bases). In germline, CDR1 is DFQATT, CDR2 SNEGSKA (reference sequence). The length of the CDR3 is 16 residues. Trimming pared 6 bases from V and 6 bases from J, leaving 27 bases between. The chain's CDR3 is CSAAREISTRGLEQYF. Written as DNA, the CDR3 is TGCAGTGCAGCTAGAGAGATCTCTACTAGAGGACTCGAGCAGTACTTC.

This sequence joins TRBV4-1 and TRBJ2-7; no definite D call. Germline CDR1 MGHRA, CDR2 YSYEKL. Trimming pared 4 bases from V and 7 bases from J, leaving 14 bases between. The CDR3 sequence is 13 residues long. CDR3 bases: TGCGCCAGCAGCCCTTGGGCAGACCAAGAGCAGTACTTC. Translation gives CASSPWADQEQYF.

This chain uses TRBV20-1 with TRBJ2-2, with TRBD2 matching over 11 bases. With 2 bases clipped from V and 5 bases from J, the junction kept 7 bases outside the gene matches. Per germline, CDR1 DFQATT and CDR2 SNEGSKA (reference sequence). CDR3 length equals 16 residues. The CDR3 DNA is TGCAGTGCTAGATTGTTCCCTAGCGGGGGGACCGGGGAGCTGTTTTTT. Amino acid sequence: CSARLFPSGGTGELFF.

The rearrangement uses TRBV4-2 and TRBJ2-3; D remains unclear. Trimming took off 1 base at V and 6 bases at J, with 20 bases between the two ends. The CDR3 sequence is 17 residues long. Germline V gives CDR1 LGHNA, CDR2 YNFKEQ. The CDR3 region is CASSQGGSRPPRDTQYF. CDR3 bases: TGTGCCAGCAGCCAAGGGGGTAGCAGGCCCCCTAGGGATACGCAGTATTTT.

The V call is TRBV15, the J call TRBJ2-1; D is perhaps TRBD1 (5 bases). Germline assignment: CDR1 LNHNV and CDR2 YYDKDF (reference sequence). Trimming took 3 bases from V and 2 from J, leaving 11 bases between them. The CDR3 extends over 15 amino acids. In DNA, the CDR3 is TGTGCCACCAGCAGTGAAGGGGTACCCTACAATGAGCAGTTCTTC. This gives the protein CATSSEGVPYNEQFF.

CDR3 DNA sequence: TGTGCCAGCTCCGCTAACCACAGGGGTCAGCCCCAGCATTTT. Its translation is CASSANHRGQPQHF. The rearrangement uses TRBV18 and TRBJ1-5; 7 positions match TRBD1. Trimming cost V 6 bases and J 6 bases; bases outside gene matches: 8. Looked up from germline, CDR1 is KGHSH and CDR2 is LQKENI. The CDR3 is 14 amino acids.

This clonotype was counted between two and nine times. The rearrangement joins TRBV18 to TRBJ2-5; D unresolved. V shed 1 base and J shed 1 base, with 13 bases lying between them. The germline V gene encodes CDR1 KGHSH and CDR2 LQKENI. The CDR3 is made up of 16 amino acids. CDR3 loop: CASSPLELNIQETQYF. DNA of the CDR3: TGTGCCAGCTCACCACTGGAATTAAATATCCAAGAGACCCAGTACTTC.

The count of this clonotype is one. This chain uses TRBV5-1 with TRBJ2-5; TRBD2 might be the D (5 bases). This CDR3 contains 16 residues. Between the trimmed V and J ends, which lost 1 base and 5 bases, there was a span of 18 bases. CDR1 is SGHRS, CDR2 YFSETQ, per germline. The CDR3 nucleotides are TGCGCCAGCAGCTTGACGCCCGCTCAACGGGGTGAGACCCAGTACTTC. Translated, it gives CASSLTPAQRGETQYF.

V usage is TRBV5-1 and J usage is TRBJ2-3, with D maybe TRBD2 (6 bases). The germline gives CDR1 SGHRS, CDR2 YFSETQ. This CDR3 comprises 17 residues. V was shortened by 4 bases and J by 2 bases, with 20 bases between the two germline ends. CDR3 coding DNA: TGCGCCAGCAGCAACGTTCCGGGCGGGGTGGTCACAGATACGCAGTATTTT. Translating it yields CASSNVPGGVVTDTQYF.